One sample yielded the 24 T cell receptor beta chains listed below, sequenced in a study of blood T cell repertoires in COVID-19. The assay was immunoSEQ multiplex PCR, and TCRdb's table has in-frame clones only and misses some. The sample lists about 26,000 clones; roughly 85% were seen once. The sample consisted of peripheral blood. These TCRs come from a human donor in a cohort sampled during active COVID-19.

The gene calls are TRBV18 and TRBJ1-1; 8 positions agree with TRBD1. CDR1 is KGHSH and CDR2 is LQKENI in the germline V gene. The length of the CDR3 is 14 residues. J lost 7 bases, V lost 6 bases, and 10 bases had no gene match. CDR3 protein: CASSRDRSRNEAFF. The CDR3 DNA reads as TGTGCCAGCTCCCGGGACAGGAGCAGGAATGAAGCTTTCTTT.

The chain recombines TRBV6-2 or TRBV6-3 with TRBJ1-5, with 9 nucleotides matching TRBD1. Germline V CDR1 and CDR2: MNHEY, SVGEGT. The ends lost 2 bases at V and 7 bases at J; junction bases unmatched: 6. CDR3 length equals 15 residues. Here the CDR3 reads CASSYNTGGGQPQHF. DNA for the CDR3: TGTGCCAGCAGTTACAATACAGGGGGCGGGCAGCCCCAGCATTTT.

J is TRBJ2-3 and V is TRBV11-3; D not certain. The germline V and J ends were trimmed by 0 bases and 0 bases, with 7 bases remaining between them. Looked up from germline, CDR1 is SGHNT and CDR2 is YENEEA. CDR3 size: 15 residues. This CDR3 reads CASSLEGGSTDTQYF. In nucleotides, the CDR3 is TGTGCCAGCAGCTTAGAAGGCGGCAGCACAGATACGCAGTATTTT.

The rearrangement joins TRBV6-5 to TRBJ1-1; 9 bases agree with TRBD1. Germline lookup yields CDR1 MNHEY and CDR2 SVGAGI. CDR3 length: 11 residues. V lost 6 bases and J lost 8; bases outside the gene matches: 1. In nucleotides, the CDR3 is TGTGCCAGCAGGGACAGGGGAGAAGCTTTCTTT. It is translated as CASRDRGEAFF.

This sequence joins TRBV16 and TRBJ2-5; 10 bases align to TRBD1. J was trimmed by 1 base and V by 4 bases; bases with no gene match: 6. Germline CDR1 reads KGHSY; CDR2 reads FQNENV. The CDR3 runs to 16 residues. The CDR3 loop is CASSRSDRGFQETQYF. In DNA, the CDR3 is TGTGCCAGCAGCCGGTCGGACAGGGGGTTCCAAGAGACCCAGTACTTC.

The gene calls are TRBV19 and TRBJ2-6, with a weak D call TRBD1 (6 bases). Germline V lookup: CDR1 LNHDA, CDR2 SQIVND (reference sequence). The V and J ends lost 3 bases and 0 bases respectively, with 18 bases between them. This CDR3 has 19 residues. The CDR3 DNA is TGTGCCAGTAGTATTAGGCGAGGGGGACCTATCTCTGGGGCCAACGTCCTGACTTTC. Its protein product is CASSIRRGGPISGANVLTF.

A few counts support this clone. The chain carries TRBV6-2 or TRBV6-3 and TRBJ1-5; the match to TRBD1 covers 7 bases. Per germline, CDR1 MNHEY and CDR2 SVGEGT. The CDR3 is 15 amino acids. V trimming: 5 bases; J trimming: 8 bases; junction bases outside the gene matches: 12. The CDR3 protein is CASSTSGGHAEPQHF. CDR3 DNA sequence: TGTGCCAGCAGTACCTCAGGGGGTCACGCGGAGCCCCAGCATTTT.

The CDR3 sequence is CASSLSQTSGISDTQYF. CDR3 DNA: TGTGCCAGCAGTTTGTCACAGACTAGCGGGATCTCAGATACGCAGTATTTT. The chain is built from TRBV27 and TRBJ2-3, with TRBD2 matching 11 bases. The trim removed 3 bases at V and 4 bases at J, leaving 9 bases unmatched. The CDR3 runs 17 residues. Germline-derived CDR1 and CDR2 are MNHEY and SMNVEV (reference sequence).

This clone was counted a single time. This chain joins TRBV15 and TRBJ1-5; 10 bases agree with TRBD1. CDR3 length equals 18 residues. Germline lookup yields CDR1 LNHNV and CDR2 YYDKDF (reference sequence). J was trimmed by 0 bases and V by 4 bases; bases with no gene match: 9. The CDR3: CATSTGTGVDYSNQPQHF. CDR3 nucleotides: TGTGCCACCAGCACCGGGACAGGGGTCGATTATAGCAATCAGCCCCAGCATTTT.

V gene TRBV19 combines with J gene TRBJ2-5; 7 bases fit TRBD2. J gave up 5 bases and V 3 bases, and 9 bases lay outside the gene matches. This CDR3 spans 15 amino acids. From germline, CDR1 is LNHDA and CDR2 SQIVND (reference sequence). CDR3 DNA sequence: TGTGCCAGTAGTATTCTCGGCGGGGGAGAGGAGACCCAGTACTTC. It translates to CASSILGGGEETQYF.

The V call is TRBV5-8, the J call TRBJ2-1, with a possible D match to TRBD2 (5 bases). V was shortened by 5 bases and J by 8 bases, with 20 bases between the two germline ends. Germline V gene data show CDR1 as SGHTS and CDR2 as YDEGEE. This CDR3 has 15 residues. The CDR3 region has the DNA TGTGCCAGCAGGAGCTCTCCGGGAATAATACATGAGCAGTTCTTC. This encodes CASRSSPGIIHEQFF.

The chain joins TRBV10-3 to TRBJ2-1; 13 positions agree with TRBD2. Unmatched junction bases numbered 10, after V lost 2 bases and J lost 6 bases. The CDR3 is made up of 18 amino acids. The germline gives CDR1 ENHRY, CDR2 SYGVKD. The CDR3 region is CAISERGTSGMTLNEQFF. The CDR3 coding sequence is TGTGCCATCAGTGAGCGGGGGACTAGCGGGATGACACTCAATGAGCAGTTCTTC.

The chain carries TRBV9 and TRBJ2-3; no clear D. This CDR3 region has 14 residues. Germline V gene data show CDR1 as SGDLS and CDR2 as YYNGEE. Trimming stripped 3 bases from V and 4 bases from J, with 12 bases between. CDR3 residues: CASSASGKADTQYF. In DNA, the CDR3 is TGTGCCAGCAGCGCATCAGGAAAGGCAGATACGCAGTATTTT.

The V and J genes are TRBV3-1 (or the pseudogene TRBV3-2) and TRBJ1-1; D is undetermined. Germline-derived CDR1 and CDR2 are LGHDT and YNNKEL (reference sequence). The CDR3 runs 12 residues. The germline V and J ends were trimmed by 8 bases and 10 bases, with 17 bases remaining between them. CDR3 nucleotide sequence: TGTGCCAGCCTCTCGGAGGGCAGTAGAGCTTTCTTT. Translation gives CASLSEGSRAFF.

The chain couples TRBV7-3 to TRBJ2-2; the D gene is possibly TRBD1 (6 bases). The V gene's germline CDR1 is SGHTA and CDR2 FQGTGA. V lost 3 bases and J 6 bases, leaving 8 bases between the germline ends. This CDR3 is 13 amino acids long. The CDR3 coding sequence is TGTGCCAGCAGCTTTACAGGGCCCGGGGAGCTGTTTTTT. Protein product: CASSFTGPGELFF.

V is TRBV23-1 and J is TRBJ1-4; D remains unclear. TRBV23-1 has ORF status, its function being uncertain. The CDR3 length is 16 residues. Trimming took off 4 bases at V and 5 bases at J, with 17 bases between the two ends. CDR3 in DNA: TGCGCCAGCAGTCGCCGGGATTCCACCCAAAATGAAAAACTGTTTTTT. Protein: CASSRRDSTQNEKLFF.

V gene TRBV11-2 combines with J gene TRBJ2-7, with unresolved D. The V end was cut by 1 base, the J end by 0 bases, with 7 bases between. Germline values: CDR1 SGHAT, CDR2 FQNNGV. The CDR3 length is 14 residues. CDR3 DNA sequence: TGTGCCAGCAGCTTAGGGAGAGCCTCCTACGAGCAGTACTTC. Its translation: CASSLGRASYEQYF.

The V gene is TRBV7-2, the J gene TRBJ2-1, with 7 bases lining up with TRBD2. Per the germline V gene, CDR1 is SGHTA and CDR2 is FQGNSA. The CDR3 extends over 15 amino acids. The J segment lost 1 base and the V segment lost 4 bases, leaving 4 bases of the junction unmatched. CDR3 nucleotides: TGTGCCAGCAGCTCGGGACTACTTTCCTACAATGAGCAGTTCTTC. This sequence encodes CASSSGLLSYNEQFF.

CDR3 nucleotides: TGTGCCAGCAGCTCAGAAGCGGGGCTATCGGGCTACACCTTC. It encodes CASSSEAGLSGYTF. J is TRBJ1-2 and V is TRBV6-6, with D possibly being TRBD1 (5 bases). From germline, CDR1 is MNHNY and CDR2 SVGAGI (reference sequence). This CDR3 spans 14 amino acids. Trimming took 6 bases from V and 8 from J, leaving 19 bases between them.

The CDR3 reads CASSQDVRVIGYTF. The DNA of the CDR3 is TGCGCCAGCAGCCAAGACGTCAGGGTGATTGGCTACACCTTC. The chain links TRBV4-3 to TRBJ1-2; D may be TRBD1 (5 bases). This CDR3 has 14 residues. Germline V gene data show CDR1 as LGHNA and CDR2 as YSLEER. The V gene lost 0 bases and the J gene lost 7 bases, with 12 bases spanning the gap.

The chain couples TRBV19 to TRBJ1-1, with 7 bases identical to TRBD1. In germline, CDR1 is LNHDA, CDR2 SQIVND (reference sequence). This CDR3 has 15 residues. With V trimmed by 5 bases and J by 4 bases, 10 bases remained unmatched. In DNA, the CDR3 is TGTGCCAGTAGTCCAACGACAGGGCGGGTCACTGAAGCTTTCTTT. Its protein is CASSPTTGRVTEAFF.

The genes are TRBV11-3 and TRBJ2-7, with 7 bases that match TRBD2. The CDR3 totals 14 residues. Germline values: CDR1 SGHNT, CDR2 YENEEA. The J segment lost 5 bases and the V segment lost 3 bases, leaving 7 bases of the junction unmatched. Here the CDR3 reads CASSFMGRGNEQYF. CDR3 nucleotide sequence: TGTGCCAGCAGCTTCATGGGGAGGGGAAACGAGCAGTACTTC.

The J gene is TRBJ2-5, the V gene TRBV28; weak D call: TRBD1 (6 bases). CDR1 and CDR2 from the germline V gene are MDHEN and SYDVKM. This CDR3 is built from 17 residues. Trimming took off 4 bases at V and 7 bases at J, with 25 bases between the two ends. The CDR3 DNA sequence: TGTGCCAGCAGTTCCTCGACAGGACAATTATCACGTTGGACCCAGTACTTC. It codes for CASSSSTGQLSRWTQYF.

The chain recombines TRBV3-1 (or the pseudogene TRBV3-2) with TRBJ2-5, with D possibly being TRBD1 (5 bases). This CDR3 has 14 amino acids. The V gene's germline CDR1 is LGHDT and CDR2 YNNKEL (reference sequence). V was shortened by 1 base and J by 2 bases, with 8 bases between the two germline ends. The CDR3 DNA sequence: TGTGCCAGCAGCCAAGCTTCAGGGCAAGAGACCCAGTACTTC. It translates to CASSQASGQETQYF.